This T cell receptor beta chain was identified in a study of Ad26.COV2.S vaccination and SARS-CoV-2 variants. Broader study findings: Total T cell responses, in the TCR breadth and depth analyses, may have been underestimated.

Data came from immunoSEQ multiplex PCR; TCRdb stores just in-frame clones and leaves some out. The sample carries roughly 420,000 clones, approximately 92% recorded once. Treatment of the sample: 15 to 20 received Ad26.COV2.S at low or high dose, single or two shots; about 5 received placebo; per-sample allocation not given. Day 63 after the first injection of vaccine or placebo was the sampling time. This CDR3 is 15 amino acids long. V dropped 0 bases and J dropped 5 bases, with 13 bases sitting between them. CDR1 is PRHDT, CDR2 FYEKMQ, per germline (reference sequence). Note on this clone: Its matching antigen is unknown.

The material was peripheral blood, obtained in a trial of Ad26.COV2.S vaccine versus placebo. The source is a person between 18 and 65 years old who received the Ad26.COV2.S COVID-19 vaccine or a placebo. This chain links TRBV13 with TRBJ2-5; TRBD1 or TRBD2 may be the D gene (5 bases each). The CDR3 DNA sequence: TGTGCCAGCAGCTTAGGTGGTCGGGGCGGGGAGACCCAGTACTTC. This encodes CASSLGGRGGETQYF.